One T cell receptor (beta chain) is described in this entry. This CDR3 has 15 residues. In germline, CDR1 is MNHEY, CDR2 SVGAGI. V was cut by 4 bases and J by 2 bases, with 15 bases left in between. This sample stems from a study of shared T cell receptors in the human thymus. Only in-frame clones appear in the TCRdb table, and some are missing; sequencing was by immunoSEQ multiplex PCR. The sample has hundreds of thousands of clones; about four fifths are singletons. Separately, the same data were catalogued under a study of human thymus T cells. As that report states: Resected material from corrective heart surgery provided the thymus tissue analysed.

The material sequenced was thymocytes. The receptor comes from a boy under three years old with a congenital heart defect. The rearrangement links TRBV6-5 to TRBJ2-7; no firm D call. CDR3 residues: CASSFVHGLPYEQYF. CDR3 bases: TGTGCCAGCAGTTTTGTCCACGGGTTACCCTACGAGCAGTACTTC.